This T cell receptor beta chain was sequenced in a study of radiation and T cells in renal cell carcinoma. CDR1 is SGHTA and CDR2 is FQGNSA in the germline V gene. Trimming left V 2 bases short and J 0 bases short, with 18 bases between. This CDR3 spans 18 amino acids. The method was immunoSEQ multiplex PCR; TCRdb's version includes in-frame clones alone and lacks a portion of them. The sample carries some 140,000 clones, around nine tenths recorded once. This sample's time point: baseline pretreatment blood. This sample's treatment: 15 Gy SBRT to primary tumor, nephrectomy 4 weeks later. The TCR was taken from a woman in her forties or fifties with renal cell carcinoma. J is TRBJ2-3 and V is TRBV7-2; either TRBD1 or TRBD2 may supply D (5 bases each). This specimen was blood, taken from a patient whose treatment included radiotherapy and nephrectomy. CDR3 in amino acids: CASSLRVGGGRSTDTQYF. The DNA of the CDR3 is TGTGCCAGCAGCTTACGGGTGGGTGGGGGTAGAAGCACAGATACGCAGTATTTT.